This T cell receptor beta chain appears in the sequencing data of a study of T cell changes during pregnancy in multiple sclerosis. V dropped 0 bases and J dropped 10 bases, with 13 bases sitting between them. CDR1 and CDR2 from the germline V gene are MNHEY and SVGAGI. There are 15 residues in the CDR3. TCRdb's table, derived via immunoSEQ multiplex PCR, lists solely in-frame clones and lacks some. Counted here are about 48,000 clones, 94% occurring once; the ten biggest clones make up roughly 0.5%. Sequences were derived from CD4+ T cells from peripheral blood mononuclear cells, sampled in the first trimester of pregnancy. V gene TRBV6-5 combines with J gene TRBJ1-6; D gene uncertain. The receptor's source is a female donor with multiple sclerosis, enrolled in a pregnancy study. The CDR3 is CASSYSAGIGSPLHF. As DNA, the CDR3 is TGTGCCAGCAGTTACTCCGCAGGCATAGGATCACCCCTCCACTTT.